This T cell receptor beta chain emerged from a study of early stage breast cancer tumors. Study information: The ER+/PR+/HER2- tumors included seven or eight ductal and four lobular carcinomas.

As regards this clone: Its antigen is as yet unknown.

The V segment lost 3 bases and the J segment 3 bases; nucleotides outside the gene matches: 13. The CDR3 loop spans 16 amino acids. Per the germline V gene, CDR1 is SQVTM and CDR2 is ANQGSEA. Study results and caveats: Tumor and normal breast were distinguished via blood comparison in about 90% of the 16 patients.

Produced via immunoSEQ multiplex PCR; TCRdb's table is partial and in-frame only. The data contain tens of thousands of clones, roughly 81% of them singletons. This receptor was identified in a person in their twenties or thirties with breast cancer. Sequenced input: breast tumor tissue. V and J are TRBV29-1 and TRBJ2-7, with 8 bases identical to TRBD1. CDR3 sequence: CSVERATGTGLYEQYF. Written as DNA, the CDR3 is TGCAGCGTTGAGCGGGCAACCGGGACAGGCCTCTACGAGCAGTACTTC.